Below, one T cell receptor beta chain is given with its context. Its antigen is not known. Assay: immunoSEQ multiplex PCR; the TCRdb copy retains only in-frame clones and omits some. The sample includes roughly 100,000 clones, about 95% of them seen just once. These data belong to a study of T cells in pancreatic ductal adenocarcinoma. The selected patients with pancreatic ductal adenocarcinoma had surgery but no neoadjuvant therapy. The CDR3 contains 16 residues. Between the trimmed V and J ends, which lost 0 bases and 0 bases, there was a span of 9 bases. Germline CDR1 is LGHNA and CDR2 is YNFKEQ. Whole-study findings and limits: Results skew toward the minority of patients with early-stage disease. Tumor samples had fewer productive templates and approximately 8-fold fewer unique clonotypes than blood. Tumor and blood clonality did not differ significantly, about 0.12 versus 0.079.

The sample taken for sequencing was PBMCs. The sequence was obtained from a human donor with pancreatic ductal adenocarcinoma. This chain links TRBV4-2 with TRBJ1-3; a weak D match, TRBD1 (6 bases). In DNA form, the CDR3 reads TGTGCCAGCAGCCAAGAGGACAGCCACTCTGGAAACACCATATATTTT. Residues: CASSQEDSHSGNTIYF.